The 3 T cell receptor beta chains below were found in one sample sequenced in a study of T cells in Graves' hyperthyroidism and ophthalmopathy. RNA transcripts yielded amplified TCR beta CDR3 regions. First-round RT-PCR targeting the TCR CDR3 was performed with the HTBI primer set. TCRdb re-called the multiplex PCR reads with MiXCR, one entry per CDR3 protein. The sample holds 730,000 or so distinct CDR3 sequences, roughly a sixth seen once. The sample consisted of blood. The receptors here all came from a woman in her 50s with Graves' hyperthyroidism that later progressed to Graves' ophthalmopathy.

In this sample, this clonotype turned up many times. This chain uses TRBV20-1 with TRBJ2-7, with D possibly TRBD2 on 6 matching bases. Germline CDR1 reads DFQATT; CDR2 reads SNEGSKA (reference sequence). V lost 3 bases and J lost 2, with 11 bases in between. The CDR3 loop spans 13 amino acids. The CDR3 loop reads CSASPPGAYEQYF. The DNA of the CDR3 is TGCAGTGCTAGCCCCCCGGGGGCCTACGAGCAGTACTTC.

The V and J genes are TRBV5-1 and TRBJ2-2; D is perhaps TRBD1 (6 bases). Germline V gives CDR1 SGHRS, CDR2 YFSETQ. The CDR3 covers 16 residues. The ends were cut back, 5 bases at V and 8 bases at J, with 22 bases in the middle. CDR3 amino acids: CASRLGTRIPSGELFF. CDR3 coding DNA: TGCGCCAGCAGGTTAGGGACACGGATACCTTCTGGGGAGCTGTTTTTT.

This clonotype appeared a few times. The V gene is TRBV4-2, the J gene TRBJ1-2; D might be TRBD1 (6 bases). The CDR3 spans 15 residues. Germline V gene sequence: CDR1 LGHNA, CDR2 YNFKEQ. The V and J ends lost 4 bases and 4 bases respectively, with 16 bases between them. The CDR3 bases are TGTGCCAGCAGCCTCGGGGGGGCCGAGGGCTATGGCTACACCTTC. Translation gives CASSLGGAEGYGYTF.